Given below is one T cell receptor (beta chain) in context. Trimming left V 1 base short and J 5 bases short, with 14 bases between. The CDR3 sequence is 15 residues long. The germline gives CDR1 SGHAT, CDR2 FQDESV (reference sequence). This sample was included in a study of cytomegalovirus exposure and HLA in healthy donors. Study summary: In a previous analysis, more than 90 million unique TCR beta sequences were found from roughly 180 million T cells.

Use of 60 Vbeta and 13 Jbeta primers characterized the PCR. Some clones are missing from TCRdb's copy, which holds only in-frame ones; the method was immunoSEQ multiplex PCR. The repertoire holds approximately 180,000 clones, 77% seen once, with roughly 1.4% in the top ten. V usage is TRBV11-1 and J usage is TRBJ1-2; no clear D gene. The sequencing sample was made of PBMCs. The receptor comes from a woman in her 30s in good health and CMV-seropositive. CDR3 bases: TGTGCCAGCAGCTTAGGAAGTGAATGGCCATATGGCTACACCTTC. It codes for CASSLGSEWPYGYTF.